The rows below give T cell receptor beta chains drawn from one sample of a study of shared clonotypes between healthy human individuals. The protocol was immunoSEQ multiplex PCR, while the TCRdb copy is restricted to in-frame clones and leaves out a portion. The sample shows over 700,000 clones, 72% of them seen only once. Sequencing used memory CD4+ T cells sorted from blood. The receptors shown here come from a woman aged 25 to 45 in good health. CDR3s include the opening cysteine and the closing phenylalanine or tryptophan. Fields, in order: CDR3 DNA, CDR3 protein, clone size, V gene, D gene, J gene. The D gene is left open where the match is weak. Size tells how often a clone was seen (once, few, many) or the class of an expanded clone, and some rows leave it out.

TGTGCCAGCTCTTCTCTTAGCGCCGAGCAGTACTTC | CASSSLSAEQYF | . | TRBV18 | . | TRBJ2-7
TGTGCCAGCAGCCCGCGACAGGGGGGAGAGACCCAGTACTTC | CASSPRQGGETQYF | . | TRBV7-2 | TRBD1 | TRBJ2-5
TGTGCCAGCAGTCCCTGGGGGGGCGAGCAGTACTTC | CASSPWGGEQYF | once | TRBV11-2 | TRBD2 | TRBJ2-7
TGCGCCAGCAGCTTTCAGGATCCTAACACCGGGGAGCTGTTTTTT | CASSFQDPNTGELFF | . | TRBV5-1 | . | TRBJ2-2
TGTGCCAGTAGTATTTGGTCGGCAGGGGATCAGCCCCAGCATTTT | CASSIWSAGDQPQHF | few | TRBV19 | . | TRBJ1-5
TGTGCCACCAGCAGGACCCGGGGACATGAAGAAAAACTGTTTTTT | CATSRTRGHEEKLFF | . | TRBV15 | . | TRBJ1-4
TGCGCCAGCAGCTCAGCTATCACAGATACGCAGTATTTT | CASSSAITDTQYF | . | TRBV5-1 | . | TRBJ2-3
TGTGCCAGCAGCCCACATCCCGGGACAGGGGTTAGGGTTGGTGGCTACACCTTC | CASSPHPGTGVRVGGYTF | once | TRBV7-2 | TRBD1 | TRBJ1-2
TGTGCCATCGGCCCGGGACAGGGAGTGCAGTACTTC | CAIGPGQGVQYF | . | TRBV7-8 | TRBD1 | TRBJ2-7
TGTGCCAGCAGCTTAGGGCGGACTAGCGGGCCATCTAGCACAGATACGCAGTATTTT | CASSLGRTSGPSSTDTQYF | few | TRBV7-2 | TRBD2 | TRBJ2-3
TGTGCCACCTCAGACAGGGAGGGTGAAAAACTGTTTTTT | CATSDREGEKLFF | . | TRBV6-1 | TRBD1 | TRBJ1-4
TGTGCCAGCAGCTTAATAAGACTAGCGGGAGGAGAGACCCAGTACTTC | CASSLIRLAGGETQYF | once | TRBV7-2 | TRBD2 | TRBJ2-5
TGCGCCAGCACTTTGGACCCGCGGTACGAGCAGTACTTC | CASTLDPRYEQYF | . | TRBV10-2 | . | TRBJ2-7
TGCAGCGCCCTTCGGGCGACGCAGTATTTT | CSALRATQYF | . | TRBV20-1 | . | TRBJ2-3
TGTGCCACCAGCAGAGTGGGACAAAAAACCTACGAGCAGTACTTC | CATSRVGQKTYEQYF | few | TRBV15 | . | TRBJ2-7
TGTGCCAGCAGCCCATCTGGACTAGCGGGAGCCAATGAGCAGTTCTTC | CASSPSGLAGANEQFF | . | TRBV7-2 | TRBD2 | TRBJ2-1
TGTGCCAGCAGGAGGGGTGCTAGCGGACCCTACAATGAGCAGTTCTTC | CASRRGASGPYNEQFF | . | TRBV27 | TRBD2 | TRBJ2-1
TGTGCCAGCAGCTGGCAGGGGATCGGGCAGACATATGAGCAGTTCTTC | CASSWQGIGQTYEQFF | . | TRBV5-8 | . | TRBJ2-1
TGCGCCAGCAGCCAAGCCTATATTAAGTACTTC | CASSQAYIKYF | . | TRBV4-3 | . | TRBJ2-4
TGTGCCAGTAGCCAGGGTCTCGTCTATGGCTACACCTTC | CASSQGLVYGYTF | . | TRBV19 | . | TRBJ1-2
TGTGCCAGCAGCGTGGTAAGGGGTGGCACAGATACGCAGTATTTT | CASSVVRGGTDTQYF | . | TRBV5-5 | . | TRBJ2-3
TGCGCCAGCAGCGATGCCATTTCGGGGAACTGGCAGACCCAGTACTTC | CASSDAISGNWQTQYF | . | TRBV5-1 | . | TRBJ2-5
TGTGCCAGCAGTGACAGGCTAGCGGGAGTCCACGAGCAGTACTTC | CASSDRLAGVHEQYF | . | TRBV2 | TRBD2 | TRBJ2-7
TGTGCCAGCAGTTCGAACAAAATAATCTACGAGCAGTACTTC | CASSSNKIIYEQYF | . | TRBV6-5 | . | TRBJ2-7
TGCAGCGTCGCAACAGGGGACACTGAAGCTTTCTTT | CSVATGDTEAFF | . | TRBV29-1 | TRBD1 | TRBJ1-1
TGTGCCAGCAGTTTGGGAGGACGGGAGGGATACAATGAGCAGTTCTTC | CASSLGGREGYNEQFF | . | TRBV28 | TRBD2 | TRBJ2-1
TGTGCCAGCTCACCAAACGGGCGCGAGACCCAGTACTTC | CASSPNGRETQYF | . | TRBV18 | . | TRBJ2-5
TGCGCCAGCAGCTTCGACGCGACCTACGAGCAGTACTTC | CASSFDATYEQYF | . | TRBV5-1 | . | TRBJ2-7
TGTGCCAGCAGGGGAGGGTATAGGGGCACGAGGGTGAGCTCCTACGAGCAGTACTTC | CASRGGYRGTRVSSYEQYF | few | TRBV2 | TRBD2 | TRBJ2-7
TGTGCCAGCAGCTCCCTTAGCGGGAGGTCGTACGAGCAGTACTTC | CASSSLSGRSYEQYF | . | TRBV7-9 | TRBD2 | TRBJ2-7
TGTGCCAGCAGAACCCGACCGCAGGGGGCACTCCCACGGAACTATGGCTACACCTTC | CASRTRPQGALPRNYGYTF | . | TRBV2 | TRBD1 | TRBJ1-2
TGCGCCAGCAGCCCCCTACTAGCGGGAGGGAACAATGAGCAGTTCTTC | CASSPLLAGGNNEQFF | few | TRBV5-1 | TRBD2 | TRBJ2-1
TGTGCCAGCTCATCCCCGGGACAGGGGGCTTACGAGCAGTACTTC | CASSSPGQGAYEQYF | . | TRBV18 | TRBD1 | TRBJ2-7
TGCAGCGTTGGGTCCTATGAGCAGTTCTTC | CSVGSYEQFF | . | TRBV29-1 | . | TRBJ2-1
TGTGCCAGCAGTCAAATGACAGATTACTATGGCTACACCTTC | CASSQMTDYYGYTF | . | TRBV25-1 | . | TRBJ1-2
TGTGCCAGCAGTGAAACGGGGATCTTTGGCTACACCTTC | CASSETGIFGYTF | . | TRBV2 | . | TRBJ1-2
TGTGCCAGCAGGCCCACTAGCGGGAGTTCCACCGGGGAGCTGTTTTTT | CASRPTSGSSTGELFF | few | TRBV2 | TRBD2 | TRBJ2-2
TGTGCCAGCAGCTTAGTAGGCGAGCAGTACTTC | CASSLVGEQYF | . | TRBV13 | . | TRBJ2-7
TGTGCCAGCACGCTAGAGCTTATCTCAGATACGCAGTATTTT | CASTLELISDTQYF | . | TRBV28 | . | TRBJ2-3
TGTGCCAGCAGTGAGACAGGGGATCAGCCCCAGCATTTT | CASSETGDQPQHF | few | TRBV2 | TRBD1 | TRBJ1-5